This T cell receptor (beta chain) stems from a study of blood T cell repertoires in COVID-19. About the study: COVID-19 samples, acute and convalescent, were from the United States, Italy and Spain. The analysed material was cDNA or gDNA that came from T cells, B-cell-depleted T cells, or PBMCs.

Source study methods: Amplification with reference gene primers provided the estimates of nucleated cell counts. The protocol was immunoSEQ multiplex PCR, while the TCRdb copy is restricted to in-frame clones and leaves out a portion. V and J calls and clone size are those listed in that table; D and trimming were worked out from the DNA. Here the sample spans 250,000 or so clones, about four fifths being singletons. CDR3 length: 16 amino acids. V was cut by 0 bases and J by 5 bases, with 17 bases left in between. CDR1 is SGHRS and CDR2 is YFSETQ in the germline V gene. The sequencing input was peripheral blood. This receptor was identified in a man aged 25-45 years who had recovered from COVID-19. The genes are TRBV5-1 and TRBJ2-5; D call uncertain. CDR3 DNA: TGCGCCAGCAGCTTGGAACCAACGGTTCCTTGGGAGACCCAGTACTTC. It yields the protein CASSLEPTVPWETQYF.